Sequencing of this TCR beta chain was carried out in a study of siplizumab effects on memory and regulatory T cells. Assaying covered some 10^5 TCR templates per sample. The method was immunoSEQ multiplex PCR; TCRdb's version includes in-frame clones alone and lacks a portion of them. The sample comprises some 87,000 clones, approximately 90% of which are singletons, and about 16% rests with the top ten. Germline CDR1 reads SNHLY; CDR2 reads FYNNEI. CDR3 length equals 14 residues. V dropped 6 bases and J dropped 2 bases, with 14 bases sitting between them. V is TRBV2 and J is TRBJ2-7; D call uncertain. The sequence was obtained from a human donor in good health. What was sequenced was CD4+ T cells sorted from blood. CDR3 protein: CASRPTPTAYEQYF. In nucleotides, the CDR3 is TGTGCCAGCAGGCCCACCCCGACGGCCTACGAGCAGTACTTC. Drawing the rest from reference TRBV2 and TRBJ2-7, the complete variable domain is EPEVTQTPSHQVTQMGQEVILRCVPISNHLYFYWYRQILGQKVEFLVSFYNNEISEKSEIFDDQFSVERPDGSNFTLKIRSTKLEDSAMYFCASRPTPTAYEQYFGPGTRLTVT.